This T cell receptor beta chain emerged from a study of blood T cell repertoires in COVID-19. As for the study in general: Samples taken during acute and convalescent COVID-19 were collected in the United States, Italy and Spain. Sources were T cells, B-cell-depleted T cells, or PBMCs; the material itself was cDNA or gDNA.

In the original workflow: It was from reference gene primer amplification that nucleated cell counts were estimated. Only in-frame clones appear in the TCRdb table, and some are missing; sequencing was by immunoSEQ multiplex PCR. V, J and clone size are taken as reported in that table, and D and trimming were inferred from the DNA itself. The sample records roughly 170,000 clones, around 82% being singletons. The receptor's source is a man aged 55 to 70 who had recovered from COVID-19. The material sequenced was peripheral blood.

The CDR3 DNA reads TGTGCCTGGTCCCCGGGACAGGTGGCCGAGCAGTACTTC. It encodes CAWSPGQVAEQYF. This sequence joins TRBV30 and TRBJ2-7; 8 nucleotides line up with TRBD1. After removal of 5 bases from V and 6 bases from J, the junction contained 9 bases not matched to a gene. Germline V lookup: CDR1 GTSNPN, CDR2 SVGIG (reference sequence). This CDR3 region has 13 residues.